These T cell receptor beta chains were read from a single sample in a study of OX40 agonist ivuxolimab in advanced cancers. Method: immunoSEQ multiplex PCR; TCRdb's copy keeps in-frame clones and lacks some. The sample shows tens of thousands of clones, 81% of them seen only once. This specimen was CD4+ or CD8+ T cells sorted from blood, taken in a trial of the OX40 agonist ivuxolimab. All receptors come from an adult with an advanced solid tumor such as melanoma, head and neck, liver or kidney cancer. Each CDR3 is given with its conserved first and last residue. D genes are given only for firm matches. Clone size is shown for a subset of rows, as once, few, many or a class of expanded clone.

abundance	j_gene	d_gene	v_gene	CDR3nt	CDR3aa
-	TRBJ2-7	-	TRBV28	TGTGCCAGCAGACCTCCTTCGGCAGGAGGGGGCGAGCAGTACTTC	CASRPPSAGGGEQYF
-	TRBJ1-1	-	TRBV18	TGTGCCAGCTCACCCCGGGGGGGGGCCCTCCACACTGAAGCTTTCTTT	CASSPRGGALHTEAFF
few	TRBJ2-7	-	TRBV7-9	TGTGCCAGCAGCTTACAGGGGGGTGCCGAGCAGTACTTC	CASSLQGGAEQYF
-	TRBJ2-3	-	TRBV21-1	TGTGCCAGCAGCCCACAGGGATGCACAGATACGCAGTATTTT	CASSPQGCTDTQYF
once	TRBJ2-2	-	TRBV30	TGTGCCTGCCAGAACACCGGGGAGCTGTTTTTT	CACQNTGELFF
-	TRBJ1-2	-	TRBV7-8	TGTGCCAGCAGTTGGGATTCCTATGGCTACACCTTC	CASSWDSYGYTF
once	TRBJ2-1	-	TRBV10-3	TGTGCCATCGGGGGTGGTGGTTCGGAGGAGGGTGAGCAGTTCTTC	CAIGGGGSEEGEQFF
few	TRBJ2-5	-	TRBV5-4	TGTGCCAGCAGTTACCAGGGGTTTGGAAAAGAGACCCAGTACTTC	CASSYQGFGKETQYF
-	TRBJ2-2	-	TRBV6-1	TGTGCCAGCAGTGAACGCTTAGGGTCGGGTACCGGGGAGCTGTTTTTT	CASSERLGSGTGELFF
-	TRBJ1-2	-	TRBV5-1	TGCGCCAGCAGCTTGGTCGAGGGGGAGGGCTACACCTTC	CASSLVEGEGYTF
-	TRBJ1-1	-	TRBV7-2	TGTGCCAGCAGCCCCCGTATGAGGGTGGGGACTGAAGCTTTCTTT	CASSPRMRVGTEAFF
-	TRBJ1-1	-	TRBV10-3	TGTGCCATCAGTGATCAGGGTGCTGAAGCTTTCTTT	CAISDQGAEAFF
-	TRBJ2-5	TRBD1	TRBV5-6	TGTGCCAGCAGCTTGGGATTTACGAGTGTACAGGGGCAAGAGACCCAGTACTTC	CASSLGFTSVQGQETQYF
-	TRBJ1-1	-	TRBV19	TGTGCCAGTAGTACCACGGGGAACACTGAAGCTTTCTTT	CASSTTGNTEAFF
-	TRBJ1-6	-	TRBV9	TGTGCCAGCAGCGTAGGCGGGAATTCACCCCTCCACTTT	CASSVGGNSPLHF
-	TRBJ1-4	-	TRBV18	TGTGCCAGCTCACCATCGGTTGCAACTAATGAAAAACTGTTTTTT	CASSPSVATNEKLFF
few	TRBJ1-5	-	TRBV21-1	TGTGCCAACGACCTGATTCAGCCCCAGCATTTT	CANDLIQPQHF
few	TRBJ2-7	TRBD1	TRBV28	TGTGCCAGCAGTTTCCCTTATGTCAGGGGGCTCTACGAGCAGTACTTC	CASSFPYVRGLYEQYF
few	TRBJ1-6	TRBD1	TRBV12-5	TGTGCTAGTGGTTTGGGGGACAGACCTTCACCCCTCCACTTT	CASGLGDRPSPLHF
-	TRBJ2-7	-	TRBV7-2	TGTGCCAGCAGCCCAATCACGGGCGCCTCCTACGAGCAGTACTTC	CASSPITGASYEQYF
-	TRBJ2-1	-	TRBV5-1	TGCGCCAGCAGCTTGGTTGGAGACACATACAATGAGCAGTTCTTC	CASSLVGDTYNEQFF
-	TRBJ2-7	TRBD1	TRBV2	TGTGCCAGCAGAACGGGGACAGGGGGACTTGGCGAGCAGTACTTC	CASRTGTGGLGEQYF
once	TRBJ2-1	-	TRBV9	TGTGCCAGCAGCGTCTACGGGACCGATGAGCAGTTCTTC	CASSVYGTDEQFF
-	TRBJ1-2	-	TRBV5-1	TGCGCCAGCAGCCCGCGCAGGGTGAATAACTATGGCTACACCTTC	CASSPRRVNNYGYTF
few	TRBJ2-5	-	TRBV27	TGTGCCAGCAGTCAGAGGCTCCAAGAGACCCAGTACTTC	CASSQRLQETQYF
few	TRBJ1-1	-	TRBV9	TGTGCCAGCAGCGTAGGGGAGACTGAAGCTTTCTTT	CASSVGETEAFF
once	TRBJ2-5	-	TRBV9	TGTGCCAGCAGCGTCGGGGTCTCCAAAGAGACCCAGTACTTC	CASSVGVSKETQYF
-	TRBJ1-2	-	TRBV27	TGTGCCAGCAGTACGTTCGGGACGGGTGTCTATGGCTACACCTTC	CASSTFGTGVYGYTF
-	TRBJ2-7	-	TRBV11-2	TGTGCCAGCAGCTTAGATCTGGTTGGGAGAACGCAGTACTTC	CASSLDLVGRTQYF
few	TRBJ2-7	TRBD1	TRBV19	TGTGCCAGCACGCCCGGACAGGGCCGGGGCTTGGACTACGAGCAGTACTTC	CASTPGQGRGLDYEQYF